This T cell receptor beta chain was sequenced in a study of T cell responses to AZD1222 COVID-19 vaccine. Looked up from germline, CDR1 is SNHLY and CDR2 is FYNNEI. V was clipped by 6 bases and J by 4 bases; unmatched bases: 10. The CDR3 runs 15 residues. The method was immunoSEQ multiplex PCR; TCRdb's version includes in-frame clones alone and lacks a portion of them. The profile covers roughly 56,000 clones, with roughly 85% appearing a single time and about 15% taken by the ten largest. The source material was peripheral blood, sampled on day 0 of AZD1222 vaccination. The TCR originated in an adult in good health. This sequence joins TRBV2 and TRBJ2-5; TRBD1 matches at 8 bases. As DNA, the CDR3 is TGTGCCAGCAGAGGGCAGGGGGCGTGGAGAGAGACCCAGTACTTC. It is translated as CASRGQGAWRETQYF.